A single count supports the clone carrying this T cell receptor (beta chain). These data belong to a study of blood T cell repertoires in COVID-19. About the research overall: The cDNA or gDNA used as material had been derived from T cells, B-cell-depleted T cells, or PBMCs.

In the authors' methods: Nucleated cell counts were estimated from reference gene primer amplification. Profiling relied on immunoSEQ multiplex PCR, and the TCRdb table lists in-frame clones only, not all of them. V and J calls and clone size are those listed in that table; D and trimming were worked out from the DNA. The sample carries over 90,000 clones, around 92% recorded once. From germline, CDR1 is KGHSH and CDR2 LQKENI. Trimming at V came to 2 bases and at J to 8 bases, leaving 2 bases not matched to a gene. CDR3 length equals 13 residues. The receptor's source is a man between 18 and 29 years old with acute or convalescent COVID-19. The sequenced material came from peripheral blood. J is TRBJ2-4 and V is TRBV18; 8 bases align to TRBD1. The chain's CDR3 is CASSPTDRDIQYF. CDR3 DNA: TGTGCCAGCTCACCAACGGACAGGGACATTCAGTACTTC.